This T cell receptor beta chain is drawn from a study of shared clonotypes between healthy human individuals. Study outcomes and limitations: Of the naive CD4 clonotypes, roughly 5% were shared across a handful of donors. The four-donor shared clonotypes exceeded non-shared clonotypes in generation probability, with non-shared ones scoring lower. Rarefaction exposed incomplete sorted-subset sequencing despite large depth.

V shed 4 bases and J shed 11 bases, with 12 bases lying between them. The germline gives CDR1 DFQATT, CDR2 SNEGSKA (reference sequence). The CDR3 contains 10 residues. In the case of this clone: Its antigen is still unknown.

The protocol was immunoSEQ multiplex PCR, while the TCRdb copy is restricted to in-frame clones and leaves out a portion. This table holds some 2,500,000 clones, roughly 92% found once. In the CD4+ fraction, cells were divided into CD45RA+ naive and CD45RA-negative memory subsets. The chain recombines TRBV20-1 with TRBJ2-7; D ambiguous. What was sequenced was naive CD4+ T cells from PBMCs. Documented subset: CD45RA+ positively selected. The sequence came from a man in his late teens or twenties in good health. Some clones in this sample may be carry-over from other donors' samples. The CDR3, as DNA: TGCAGTGCTAATCACTATAAGGAGTACTTC. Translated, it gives CSANHYKEYF.